This T cell receptor beta chain comes out of a study of cytomegalovirus exposure and HLA in healthy donors. Findings and limits, study-wide: On later analysis, the bulk of CMV-associated TCR beta chains appeared to be HLA-restricted. Using a false discovery rate of 0.05, a later analysis showed that approximately 17,000 TCR beta sequences were associated with HLA alleles. Later work found that TCR association rates differed between HLA loci; DRB1 had the most and HLA-C the fewest.

With 60 Vbeta and 13 Jbeta primers, the PCR was carried out. The table came from immunoSEQ multiplex PCR; TCRdb's copy has only in-frame clones and leaves some out. The table lists around 68,000 clones, approximately 85% of them singletons, with about 10% in the top ten. The length of the CDR3 is 14 residues. The junction had 9 bases not matched to a gene; V was cut back by 4 bases and J by 9 bases. Germline assignment: CDR1 SGHNT and CDR2 YENEEA. This clone came up a few times. Its antigen is not identified. The chain links TRBV11-3 to TRBJ2-1, with 7 bases that match TRBD1. The sequenced sample consisted of PBMCs. This receptor was taken from a female donor in good health and CMV-seronegative. The CDR3 protein is CASSSRQGDREQFF. In DNA form, the CDR3 reads TGTGCCAGCAGCTCGAGACAGGGTGATCGTGAGCAGTTCTTC.